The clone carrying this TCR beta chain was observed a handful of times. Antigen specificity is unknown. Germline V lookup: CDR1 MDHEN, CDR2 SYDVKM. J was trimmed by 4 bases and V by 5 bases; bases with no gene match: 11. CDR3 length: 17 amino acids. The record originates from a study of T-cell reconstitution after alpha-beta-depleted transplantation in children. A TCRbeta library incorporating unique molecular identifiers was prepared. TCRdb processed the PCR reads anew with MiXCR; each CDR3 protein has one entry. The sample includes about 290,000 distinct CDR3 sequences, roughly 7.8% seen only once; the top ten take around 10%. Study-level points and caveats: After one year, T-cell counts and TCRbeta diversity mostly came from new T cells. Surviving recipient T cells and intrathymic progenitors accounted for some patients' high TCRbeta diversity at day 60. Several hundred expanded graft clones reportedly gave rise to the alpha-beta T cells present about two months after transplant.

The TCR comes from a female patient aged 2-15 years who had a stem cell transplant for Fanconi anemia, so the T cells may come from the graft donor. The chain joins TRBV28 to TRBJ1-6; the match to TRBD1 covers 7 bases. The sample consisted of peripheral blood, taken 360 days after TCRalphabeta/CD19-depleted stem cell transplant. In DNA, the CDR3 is TGTGCCAGCAGTGGCCCTCAGGGGGACAAATATAATTCACCCCTCCACTTT. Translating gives CASSGPQGDKYNSPLHF.